This T cell receptor beta chain was identified in a study of T cell changes during pregnancy in multiple sclerosis. The table came from immunoSEQ multiplex PCR; TCRdb's copy has only in-frame clones and leaves some out. Counted here are approximately 90,000 clones, approximately 90% occurring once; the ten biggest clones make up more than 2.5%. This specimen consisted of peripheral blood, obtained in the first trimester of pregnancy. The sequence was obtained from a female donor with multiple sclerosis, enrolled in a pregnancy study.

The CDR3 sequence is CASSLGLADSSYNEQFF. Here the CDR3 DNA reads TGTGCCAGCAGTTTGGGACTAGCGGATAGCTCCTACAATGAGCAGTTCTTC. The chain recombines TRBV27 with TRBJ2-1; TRBD2 matches 11 bases. The trim removed 3 bases at V and 0 bases at J, leaving 4 bases unmatched. Germline CDR1 reads MNHEY; CDR2 reads SMNVEV (reference sequence). The CDR3 contains 17 residues.